These T cell receptor beta chains were read from a single sample in a study of regulatory T cells in long-lasting Graves disease. TCRdb analysed the multiplex PCR reads with MiXCR anew, one entry per CDR3 protein. This table holds about 430,000 distinct CDR3 sequences, around 20% found once. The input for sequencing was peripheral blood mononuclear cells (PBMCs), taken when the disease was refractory, from a patient treated with antithyroid drugs. Receptors were obtained from a female donor with Graves disease. Both conserved end residues are part of each CDR3. The order of the fields is clone size, D gene, J gene, V gene, CDR3 protein, CDR3 DNA. D genes are given only for firm matches. Size is stated for part of the rows, as once, few or many counts, or as a class when the clone is expanded.

clone size: few
D gene: NA
J gene: TRBJ1-6
V gene: TRBV6-1
CDR3 protein: CASNSQGSHNSPLHF
CDR3 DNA: TGTGCCAGCAACTCACAGGGTTCCCATAATTCACCCCTCCACTTT

clone size: NA
D gene: NA
J gene: TRBJ2-7
V gene: TRBV7-3
CDR3 protein: CASSRSGGDGYEQYF
CDR3 DNA: TGTGCCAGCAGCCGGAGTGGCGGGGACGGATACGAGCAGTACTTC

clone size: many
D gene: NA
J gene: TRBJ2-7
V gene: TRBV7-9
CDR3 protein: CASSSVAVVYEQYF
CDR3 DNA: TGTGCCAGCAGCTCAGTAGCGGTAGTCTACGAGCAGTACTTC

clone size: few
D gene: TRBD1
J gene: TRBJ2-5
V gene: TRBV29-1
CDR3 protein: CSLVRGTEIQETQYF
CDR3 DNA: TGCAGCCTCGTCAGGGGGACAGAAATCCAAGAGACCCAGTACTTC

clone size: many
D gene: NA
J gene: TRBJ1-4
V gene: TRBV7-6
CDR3 protein: CASSLGTGVGEKLFF
CDR3 DNA: TGTGCCAGCAGCTTGGGTACGGGGGTCGGTGAAAAACTGTTTTTT

clone size: few
D gene: TRBD2
J gene: TRBJ2-7
V gene: TRBV3-1
CDR3 protein: CASSQVAGGLYF
CDR3 DNA: TGTGCCAGCAGCCAAGTAGCGGGAGGTCTGTACTTC

clone size: NA
D gene: NA
J gene: TRBJ1-2
V gene: TRBV5-1
CDR3 protein: CASSIGRGGYTF
CDR3 DNA: TGCGCCAGCAGCATTGGCAGGGGAGGCTACACCTTC

clone size: many
D gene: NA
J gene: TRBJ2-7
V gene: TRBV5-5
CDR3 protein: CASSSWGASYEQYF
CDR3 DNA: TGTGCCAGCAGCTCCTGGGGGGCCTCCTACGAGCAGTACTTC

clone size: NA
D gene: TRBD2
J gene: TRBJ2-1
V gene: TRBV9
CDR3 protein: CASSVSSGSLYNEQFF
CDR3 DNA: TGTGCCAGCAGCGTATCTAGCGGGAGTCTATACAATGAGCAGTTCTTC

clone size: many
D gene: NA
J gene: TRBJ1-6
V gene: TRBV28
CDR3 protein: CASSRTALRSPLHF
CDR3 DNA: TGTGCCAGCAGCCGGACAGCTCTCCGTTCACCCCTCCACTTT

clone size: NA
D gene: TRBD1
J gene: TRBJ2-7
V gene: TRBV4-1
CDR3 protein: CASSREAGQGAYEQYF
CDR3 DNA: TGCGCCAGCAGCCGCGAGGCCGGACAGGGTGCCTACGAGCAGTACTTC

clone size: many
D gene: NA
J gene: TRBJ1-5
V gene: TRBV28
CDR3 protein: CASSLPGFSNQPQHF
CDR3 DNA: TGTGCCAGCAGTCTTCCGGGATTTAGCAATCAGCCCCAGCATTTT

clone size: many
D gene: NA
J gene: TRBJ2-7
V gene: TRBV6-1
CDR3 protein: CASSVGLSSYEQYF
CDR3 DNA: TGTGCCAGCAGTGTCGGACTGAGCTCCTACGAGCAGTACTTC

clone size: NA
D gene: TRBD1
J gene: TRBJ1-2
V gene: TRBV3-1
CDR3 protein: CTSSQGAWGSTGGSNYGYTF
CDR3 DNA: TGTACCAGCAGCCAGGGAGCGTGGGGTTCGACAGGGGGTTCGAACTATGGCTACACCTTC

clone size: NA
D gene: TRBD2
J gene: TRBJ2-7
V gene: TRBV5-1
CDR3 protein: CASSLDPSGRGEQYF
CDR3 DNA: TGCGCCAGCAGCTTGGATCCTAGCGGGAGGGGTGAGCAGTACTTC

clone size: many
D gene: NA
J gene: TRBJ1-2
V gene: TRBV28
CDR3 protein: CASSFAGNYGYTF
CDR3 DNA: TGTGCCAGCAGTTTCGCCGGGAACTATGGCTACACCTTC

clone size: many
D gene: NA
J gene: TRBJ2-2
V gene: TRBV6-1
CDR3 protein: CASAAGHNTGELFF
CDR3 DNA: TGTGCCAGTGCTGCCGGACACAACACCGGGGAGCTGTTTTTT

clone size: NA
D gene: NA
J gene: TRBJ1-6
V gene: TRBV9
CDR3 protein: CASSVDSGLLSPLHF
CDR3 DNA: TGTGCCAGCAGCGTAGATTCCGGGCTACTTTCACCCCTCCACTTT

clone size: many
D gene: NA
J gene: TRBJ2-7
V gene: TRBV6-2/TRBV6-3
CDR3 protein: CASSYLPWSEQYF
CDR3 DNA: TGTGCCAGCAGTTACCTCCCTTGGTCCGAGCAGTACTTC

clone size: NA
D gene: NA
J gene: TRBJ2-7
V gene: TRBV5-1
CDR3 protein: CASSPRDPIDEQYF
CDR3 DNA: TGCGCCAGCAGCCCACGGGACCCGATCGACGAGCAGTACTTC

clone size: many
D gene: NA
J gene: TRBJ2-2
V gene: TRBV28
CDR3 protein: CASTSPSGELFF
CDR3 DNA: TGTGCCAGCACCTCACCCAGCGGGGAGCTGTTTTTT

clone size: many
D gene: TRBD2
J gene: TRBJ2-7
V gene: TRBV7-6
CDR3 protein: CASSLEPGLAGKAYEQYF
CDR3 DNA: TGTGCCAGCAGCTTGGAACCGGGACTAGCGGGAAAAGCCTACGAGCAGTACTTC

clone size: few
D gene: TRBD1
J gene: TRBJ1-6
V gene: TRBV12-3/TRBV12-4
CDR3 protein: CASKGQGAWNSPLHF
CDR3 DNA: TGTGCCAGCAAGGGACAGGGGGCTTGGAATTCACCCCTCCACTTT

clone size: many
D gene: TRBD2
J gene: TRBJ2-7
V gene: TRBV20-1
CDR3 protein: CSASQAGPGYEQYF
CDR3 DNA: TGCAGTGCTTCTCAAGCGGGACCAGGCTACGAGCAGTACTTC

clone size: NA
D gene: TRBD2
J gene: TRBJ2-7
V gene: TRBV20-1
CDR3 protein: CSARGPGLAGGLTHSF
CDR3 DNA: TGCAGTGCTAGAGGACCGGGACTAGCGGGAGGGCTTACTCACTCCTTC

clone size: many
D gene: TRBD1
J gene: TRBJ2-2
V gene: TRBV5-4
CDR3 protein: CATASPGQGYTGELFF
CDR3 DNA: TGTGCCACCGCCTCTCCGGGACAGGGGTATACCGGGGAGCTGTTTTTT

clone size: many
D gene: TRBD2
J gene: TRBJ2-5
V gene: TRBV28
CDR3 protein: CASRRRLAGGQETQYF
CDR3 DNA: TGTGCCAGCAGGAGACGCCTAGCGGGAGGACAAGAGACCCAGTACTTC

clone size: many
D gene: NA
J gene: TRBJ2-5
V gene: TRBV27
CDR3 protein: CASSFGYQETQYF
CDR3 DNA: TGTGCCAGCAGTTTTGGGTACCAAGAGACCCAGTACTTC

clone size: few
D gene: TRBD2
J gene: TRBJ2-4
V gene: TRBV7-3
CDR3 protein: CASSRAGGDKSIQYF
CDR3 DNA: TGTGCCAGCAGCAGGGCGGGAGGGGATAAAAGCATTCAGTACTTC

clone size: NA
D gene: TRBD1
J gene: TRBJ2-7
V gene: TRBV28
CDR3 protein: CASRRAGQASYEQYF
CDR3 DNA: TGTGCCAGCAGAAGGGCGGGACAGGCAAGCTACGAGCAGTACTTC

clone size: NA
D gene: TRBD2
J gene: TRBJ2-7
V gene: TRBV24-1
CDR3 protein: CATHSGTSGRPPFDEQYF
CDR3 DNA: TGTGCCACCCACTCAGGGACTAGCGGGAGGCCACCCTTCGACGAGCAGTACTTC

clone size: many
D gene: TRBD1
J gene: TRBJ1-4
V gene: TRBV28
CDR3 protein: CASSLRDSSTTNEKLFF
CDR3 DNA: TGTGCCAGCAGTTTAAGGGACAGCTCTACAACTAATGAAAAACTGTTTTTT

clone size: few
D gene: NA
J gene: TRBJ2-3
V gene: TRBV28
CDR3 protein: CASSPPFLGQGTGGPGTDTQYF
CDR3 DNA: TGTGCCAGCAGTCCCCCCTTCCTTGGACAGGGAACGGGAGGGCCCGGAACAGATACGCAGTATTTT

clone size: many
D gene: TRBD1
J gene: TRBJ1-5
V gene: TRBV27
CDR3 protein: CASSKTTGQANQPQHF
CDR3 DNA: TGTGCCAGCAGCAAAACCACGGGACAGGCAAATCAGCCCCAGCATTTT

clone size: NA
D gene: NA
J gene: TRBJ2-3
V gene: TRBV4-1
CDR3 protein: CASSPARGVDTQYF
CDR3 DNA: TGCGCCAGCAGCCCGGCCAGGGGCGTTGATACGCAGTATTTT

clone size: many
D gene: TRBD2
J gene: TRBJ2-5
V gene: TRBV28
CDR3 protein: CASSQFSSGIQETQYF
CDR3 DNA: TGTGCCAGCAGTCAGTTCTCTAGCGGGATTCAGGAGACCCAGTACTTC

clone size: many
D gene: NA
J gene: TRBJ1-1
V gene: TRBV27
CDR3 protein: CASSLVRNTEAFF
CDR3 DNA: TGTGCCAGCAGTTTGGTCAGGAACACTGAAGCTTTCTTT

clone size: many
D gene: NA
J gene: TRBJ1-1
V gene: TRBV28
CDR3 protein: CASSRAPVEAFF
CDR3 DNA: TGTGCCAGCAGTCGGGCCCCGGTGGAAGCTTTCTTT

clone size: NA
D gene: NA
J gene: TRBJ1-2
V gene: TRBV9
CDR3 protein: CASSGEGGPGYTF
CDR3 DNA: TGTGCCAGCAGCGGTGAAGGGGGACCGGGCTACACCTTC

clone size: NA
D gene: TRBD1
J gene: TRBJ1-2
V gene: TRBV7-9
CDR3 protein: CASSYRGQDGYTF
CDR3 DNA: TGTGCCAGCAGCTACAGGGGGCAGGATGGCTACACCTTC

clone size: NA
D gene: TRBD2
J gene: TRBJ2-2
V gene: TRBV19
CDR3 protein: CASHRLSGGNTGELFF
CDR3 DNA: TGTGCCAGCCACCGTTTGAGCGGGGGGAACACCGGGGAGCTGTTTTTT

clone size: many
D gene: NA
J gene: TRBJ2-6
V gene: TRBV2
CDR3 protein: CASDIPTATGANVLTF
CDR3 DNA: TGTGCCAGCGATATTCCGACAGCCACTGGGGCCAACGTCCTGACTTTC